These 26 T cell receptor beta chains share one sample of origin, sequenced in a study of cytomegalovirus exposure and HLA in healthy donors (TCRdb year 2017). Libraries were constructed by the immunoSEQ multiplex PCR assay. Not all clones reach the TCRdb copy of this immuneACCESS table, which keeps in-frame sequences only. Checked studies attribute under half of the gap to unresolved V genes and leave the rest unexplained. The sample table contains under 95,000 clones; only one count was recorded for approximately 93% of them. The ten largest clones take up about 3.3% of the sample. Sequencing input: PBMCs. The receptors were gathered from a woman aged 18 to 35 in good health and CMV-seropositive.

The chain recombines TRBV7-9 with TRBJ2-1; the match to TRBD1 covers 7 bases. V shed 5 bases and J 4 bases; nucleotides not matched to a gene: 5. The germline CDR1 and CDR2 sequences are SEHNR and FQNEAQ (reference sequence). This CDR3 is built from 14 residues. CDR3 protein: CASSPADRYNEQFF. The CDR3 coding sequence is TGTGCCAGCAGCCCAGCGGACAGGTACAATGAGCAGTTCTTC.

This chain connects TRBV18 to TRBJ2-1; 12 positions match TRBD2. The CDR3 totals 16 residues. V dropped 6 bases and J dropped 8; count of bases not matched to a gene: 11. Germline lookup yields CDR1 KGHSH and CDR2 LQKENI. CDR3 region: CASSRGLAGWGDEQFF. Written as DNA, the CDR3 is TGTGCCAGCTCGCGAGGACTAGCGGGATGGGGAGATGAGCAGTTCTTC. The whole variable domain, remainder taken from reference TRBV18 and TRBJ2-1, is NAGVMQNPRHLVRRRGQEARLRCSPMKGHSHVYWYRQLPEEGLKFMVYLQKENIIDESGMPKERFSAEFPKEGPSILRIQQVVRGDSAAYFCASSRGLAGWGDEQFFGPGTRLTVL.

This CDR3 reads CASSPNISSTGVEEKLFF. The CDR3 nucleotides read TGTGCCAGCAGCCCGAATATTAGTTCGACAGGGGTCGAGGAAAAACTGTTTTTT. The rearrangement joins TRBV5-8 to TRBJ1-4; the match to TRBD1 covers 8 bases. In germline, CDR1 is SGHTS, CDR2 YDEGEE. V shed 4 bases and J 8 bases; nucleotides not matched to a gene: 19. This CDR3 is built from 18 residues.

The chain uses TRBV5-1 and TRBJ2-2; weak D call: TRBD1 (5 bases). This CDR3 is 15 amino acids long. Trimming left V 1 base short and J 0 bases short, with 7 bases between. Germline lookup yields CDR1 SGHRS and CDR2 YFSETQ. The CDR3 is CASSLTGANTGELFF. CDR3 coding DNA: TGCGCCAGCAGCTTGACAGGAGCGAACACCGGGGAGCTGTTTTTT. The full variable domain, completed using reference TRBV5-1 and TRBJ2-2, is KAGVTQTPRYLIKTRGQQVTLSCSPISGHRSVSWYQQTPGQGLQFLFEYFSETQRNKGNFPGRFSGRQFSNSRSEMNVSTLELGDSALYLCASSLTGANTGELFFGEGSRLTVL.

The rearrangement uses TRBV11-3 and TRBJ2-1; 10 bases line up with TRBD1. Germline CDR1 SGHNT, CDR2 YENEEA. The V and J ends lost 5 bases and 4 bases, in that order; junction bases with no gene match: 8. The CDR3 has 16 amino acids. CDR3 protein: CASSQIGQGEYNEQFF. The CDR3, as DNA: TGTGCCAGCAGCCAAATCGGACAGGGGGAATACAATGAGCAGTTCTTC. Full variable domain (outside the CDR3, taken from reference TRBV11-3 and TRBJ2-1): EAGVVQSPRYKIIEKKQPVAFWCNPISGHNTLYWYLQNLGQGPELLIRYENEEAVDDSQLPKDRFSAERLKGVDSTLKIQPAELGDSAVYLCASSQIGQGEYNEQFFGPGTRLTVL.

V and J are TRBV28 and TRBJ1-2; D perhaps matches TRBD1 (5 bases). This CDR3 comprises 15 residues. Trimming took off 2 bases at V and 2 bases at J, with 12 bases between the two ends. The germline V gene encodes CDR1 MDHEN and CDR2 SYDVKM. In DNA, the CDR3 is TGTGCCAGCAGTTTAGTCGGGGGTCCCAACTATGGCTACACCTTC. Protein: CASSLVGGPNYGYTF.

This chain uses TRBV5-1 with TRBJ1-3; a weak D match, TRBD1 (5 bases). V was shortened by 1 base and J by 0 bases, with 14 bases between the two germline ends. The CDR3 loop spans 17 amino acids. The germline gives CDR1 SGHRS, CDR2 YFSETQ. CDR3 sequence reads: CASSLTGPDFSGNTIYF. The CDR3 DNA is TGCGCCAGCAGCTTGACAGGACCCGACTTCTCTGGAAACACCATATATTTT.

The chain uses TRBV11-2 and TRBJ1-4; TRBD1 matches 9 bases. This CDR3 is built from 16 residues. The V segment lost 4 bases and the J segment 10 bases; nucleotides outside the gene matches: 13. From germline, CDR1 is SGHAT and CDR2 FQNNGV. In DNA, the CDR3 is TGTGCCAGCAGCTCCACATCGGGACAGGGAGTTGTAAAACTGTTTTTT. Its translation is CASSSTSGQGVVKLFF.

The chain employs TRBV29-1 and TRBJ1-2; D call uncertain. Looked up from germline, CDR1 is SQVTM and CDR2 is ANQGSEA. Deletions cut 4 bases from V and 9 bases from J, with 3 bases between. This CDR3 region has 8 residues. The CDR3 here is CSVGSYTF. CDR3 DNA sequence: TGCAGCGTTGGTAGCTACACCTTC.

V is TRBV4-1 and J is TRBJ2-2, with no clear D. With 2 bases removed from V and 6 bases from J, the gap between germline ends came to 4 bases. This CDR3 comprises 12 residues. Per germline, CDR1 MGHRA and CDR2 YSYEKL. CDR3 nucleotide sequence: TGCGCCAGCAGCCAATATCCCGGGGAGCTGTTTTTT. Its protein is CASSQYPGELFF.

V is TRBV18 and J is TRBJ1-3, with D perhaps matching TRBD1 (6 bases). The CDR3 length is 15 residues. Germline V gene sequence: CDR1 KGHSH, CDR2 LQKENI. The V and J ends lost 5 bases and 0 bases respectively, with 11 bases between them. This chain's CDR3 is CASSSIQGSGNTIYF. As DNA, the CDR3 is TGTGCCAGCTCATCAATACAGGGCTCTGGAAACACCATATATTTT.

The V gene is TRBV6-1, the J gene TRBJ1-5; D not certain. This CDR3 is 12 amino acids long. The V gene's germline CDR1 is MNHNS and CDR2 SASEGT. V lost 6 bases, J lost 2 bases, and 5 bases lay in between. CDR3 DNA: TGTGCCAGCAGCCAGGGCAATCAGCCCCAGCATTTT. Amino acid sequence: CASSQGNQPQHF.

The J gene is TRBJ2-1, the V gene TRBV19, with 7 bases that match TRBD2. Germline CDR1 reads LNHDA; CDR2 reads SQIVND (reference sequence). V was pared by 0 bases and J by 0 bases, with 5 bases of the junction left unmatched. This CDR3 contains 17 residues. The CDR3 coding sequence is TGTGCCAGTAGTATAGATGGTGGCGGGAGCTCCTACAATGAGCAGTTCTTC. This translates into CASSIDGGGSSYNEQFF.

A single count supports this clone. The chain joins TRBV18 to TRBJ1-4, with TRBD1 matching 7 bases. V shed 0 bases, J shed 4 bases, and the junction held 2 bases outside the gene matches. CDR3 size: 15 residues. Germline V lookup: CDR1 KGHSH, CDR2 LQKENI. The CDR3 DNA reads as TGTGCCAGCTCACCACCCAGGGGGAATAATGAAAAACTGTTTTTT. Residues: CASSPPRGNNEKLFF.

The rearrangement links TRBV7-2 to TRBJ2-3; D unresolved. This CDR3 is 12 amino acids long. With 3 bases removed from V and 7 bases from J, the gap between germline ends came to 8 bases. Germline V gene lookup returns CDR1 SGHTA and CDR2 FQGNSA. CDR3 sequence (DNA): TGTGCCAGCAGCTTTGAAGCGAATACGCAGTATTTT. Protein: CASSFEANTQYF.

The rearrangement joins TRBV7-9 to TRBJ2-2, with 10 bases that match TRBD1. CDR1 is SEHNR and CDR2 is FQNEAQ in the germline V gene (reference sequence). Trimming took 4 bases from V and 1 from J; bases not matched to a gene: 3. CDR3 length: 16 residues. CDR3 bases: TGTGCCAGCAGCTCCCGGACAGGGGGGAACACCGGGGAGCTGTTTTTT. Residues: CASSSRTGGNTGELFF. Looking up the rest from reference TRBV7-9 and TRBJ2-2 gives the full variable domain: DTGVSQNPRHKITKRGQNVTFRCDPISEHNRLYWYRQTLGQGPEFLTYFQNEAQLEKSRLLSDRFSAERPKGSFSTLEIQRTEQGDSAMYLCASSSRTGGNTGELFFGEGSRLTVL.

This chain uses TRBV9 with TRBJ1-4; the match to TRBD1 covers 8 bases. The length of the CDR3 is 13 residues. Germline CDR1 reads SGDLS; CDR2 reads YYNGEE. V shed 0 bases, J shed 9 bases, and the junction held 1 base outside the gene matches. This CDR3 reads CASSVGQGQKLFF. CDR3 DNA: TGTGCCAGCAGCGTAGGACAGGGGCAAAAACTGTTTTTT.

The chain employs TRBV27 and TRBJ2-1; 11 nucleotides line up with TRBD2. Per the germline V gene, CDR1 is MNHEY and CDR2 is SMNVEV (reference sequence). J gave up 7 bases and V 3 bases, and 8 bases lay outside the gene matches. The CDR3 consists of 16 residues. CDR3 in amino acids: CASSFALAGGPNEQFF. The DNA for the CDR3 is TGTGCCAGCAGTTTTGCGCTAGCGGGGGGACCTAATGAGCAGTTCTTC.

The chain joins TRBV4-3 to TRBJ2-1, with TRBD2 as a possible D gene (6 bases). The CDR3 contains 17 residues. V lost 0 bases and J lost 4, with 16 bases in between. Looked up from germline, CDR1 is LGHNA and CDR2 is YSLEER. CDR3 protein: CASSQDGGVTGYNEQFF. For the CDR3, the DNA is TGCGCCAGCAGCCAAGACGGGGGAGTGACCGGGTACAATGAGCAGTTCTTC.

The chain couples TRBV7-9 to TRBJ2-1; D may be TRBD1 (6 bases). The ends were cut back, 4 bases at V and 3 bases at J, with 10 bases in the middle. The CDR3 is 14 amino acids. CDR1 is SEHNR and CDR2 is FQNEAQ in the germline V gene (reference sequence). Here the CDR3 DNA reads TGTGCCAGCAGCTGGACAGACAGCTACAATGAGCAGTTCTTC. Translation gives CASSWTDSYNEQFF.

This clone was counted a single time. V gene TRBV15 combines with J gene TRBJ2-1, with 7 bases that match TRBD1. Germline CDR1 LNHNV, CDR2 YYDKDF (reference sequence). V was pared by 2 bases and J by 12 bases, with 4 bases of the junction left unmatched. The CDR3 is made up of 12 amino acids. CDR3 sequence (DNA): TGTGCCACCAGCAGATTGGACAGGACGCAGTTCTTC. Protein sequence: CATSRLDRTQFF.

This chain joins TRBV2 and TRBJ2-1; 10 bases agree with TRBD1. In germline, CDR1 is SNHLY, CDR2 FYNNEI. The CDR3 is 15 amino acids. V dropped 5 bases and J dropped 10; count of bases not matched to a gene: 11. CDR3 residues: CASSLTGQGLGEQFF. The CDR3, as DNA: TGTGCCAGCAGTTTAACGGGACAGGGGTTGGGGGAGCAGTTCTTC.

The V gene is TRBV4-3, the J gene TRBJ1-1, with D tentatively TRBD1 (6 bases). Germline V lookup: CDR1 LGHNA, CDR2 YSLEER. The CDR3 has 15 residues. The V gene lost 4 bases and the J gene lost 5 bases, with 17 bases spanning the gap. The CDR3 bases are TGCGCCAGCAGCCGGCAGGGGATCGGTAGGACTGAAGCTTTCTTT. Its protein is CASSRQGIGRTEAFF.

The CDR3 here is CASRRQGTNEKLFF. For the CDR3, the DNA is TGTGCCAGCAGACGACAGGGTACTAATGAAAAACTGTTTTTT. The rearrangement links TRBV6-5 to TRBJ1-4, with TRBD1 matching 7 bases. CDR3 length: 14 amino acids. V dropped 6 bases and J dropped 2; count of bases not matched to a gene: 3. Germline V CDR1 and CDR2: MNHEY, SVGAGI.

The chain links TRBV5-6 to TRBJ1-5; D perhaps matches TRBD1 (5 bases). From germline, CDR1 is SGHDT and CDR2 YYEEEE. The CDR3 extends over 15 amino acids. V shed 4 bases and J shed 0 bases, with 11 bases lying between them. The CDR3 is CASSPLGGSNQPQHF. The CDR3 DNA is TGTGCCAGCAGCCCCCTCGGGGGTAGCAATCAGCCCCAGCATTTT.

The chain links TRBV21-1 to TRBJ1-3; the table gives TRBD1 as D, unverified against the DNA. TRBV21-1 is a pseudogene locus. This CDR3 region has 17 residues. CDR3 in DNA: TGTGCCAGCAGCAAAGTGTTACAGGGGGCTTGTGGAAACACCATATATTTT. Its translation is CASSKVLQGACGNTIYF.